The clone carrying this T cell receptor (beta chain) has only a few counts. The data were obtained in a study of blood T cell repertoires in COVID-19. Germline V gene lookup returns CDR1 SNHLY and CDR2 FYNNEI. Trimming took off 8 bases at V and 4 bases at J, with 8 bases between the two ends. This CDR3 comprises 11 residues. Assay: immunoSEQ multiplex PCR; the TCRdb copy retains only in-frame clones and omits some. The table includes some 250,000 clones, 75% to 90% detected once. The sample taken for sequencing was peripheral blood. This chain uses TRBV2 with TRBJ1-2; D gene ambiguous. This TCR was sampled from a man in his forties with acute or convalescent COVID-19. The CDR3 is CASGVGYGYTF. CDR3 sequence (DNA): TGTGCCAGCGGAGTTGGCTATGGCTACACCTTC. The full variable domain, rest sourced from reference TRBV2 and TRBJ1-2, is EPEVTQTPSHQVTQMGQEVILRCVPISNHLYFYWYRQILGQKVEFLVSFYNNEISEKSEIFDDQFSVERPDGSNFTLKIRSTKLEDSAMYFCASGVGYGYTFGSGTRLTVV.